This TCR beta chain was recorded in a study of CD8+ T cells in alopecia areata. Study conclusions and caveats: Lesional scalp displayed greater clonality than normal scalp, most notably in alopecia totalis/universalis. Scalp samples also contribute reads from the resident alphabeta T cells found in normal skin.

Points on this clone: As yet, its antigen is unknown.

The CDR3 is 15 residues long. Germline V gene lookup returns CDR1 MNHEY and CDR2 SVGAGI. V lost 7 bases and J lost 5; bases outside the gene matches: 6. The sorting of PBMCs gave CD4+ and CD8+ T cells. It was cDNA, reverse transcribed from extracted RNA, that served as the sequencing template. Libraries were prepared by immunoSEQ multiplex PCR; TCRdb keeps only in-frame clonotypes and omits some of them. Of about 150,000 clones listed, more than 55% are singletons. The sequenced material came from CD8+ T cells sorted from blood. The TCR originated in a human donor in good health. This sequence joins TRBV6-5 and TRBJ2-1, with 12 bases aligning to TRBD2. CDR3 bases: TGTGCCAGCACCCCGGGACTAGCGGGCGACAATGAGCAGTTCTTC. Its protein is CASTPGLAGDNEQFF.